The sequence of this TCR beta chain was determined in a study of T cells in Graves' hyperthyroidism and ophthalmopathy. Study observations and caveats: Separation of ophthalmopathy from stable hyperthyroidism was achieved by a 13 V-J model. For ophthalmopathy, model prediction preceded onset by a median about 6 months.

It was uncontrolled infection, other autoimmune disease, pregnancy or lactation that excluded patients. Germline V gene data show CDR1 as MNHNS and CDR2 as SASEGT. The CDR3 consists of 13 residues. With 10 bases clipped from V and 6 bases from J, the junction kept 6 bases outside the gene matches. This clonotype was found many times. No antigen is known for it. Amplified regions were TCR beta CDR3 sequences from RNA transcripts. HTBI primers were employed in a first-round RT-PCR of the TCR CDR3. TCRdb independently ran MiXCR on the multiplex PCR reads; one entry per CDR3 protein. This sample has about 570,000 distinct CDR3 sequences, with approximately 44% found just once.

The receptor's source is an adult woman with Graves' disease, either hyperthyroidism or ophthalmopathy (not recorded which). The chain uses TRBV6-1 and TRBJ1-5, with 10 bases that match TRBD1. Sequenced material: peripheral blood or thyroid tissue (not recorded which). CDR3 DNA sequence: TGTGCCACCACGGGACAGGGGATTCAGCCCCAGCATTTT. Translating gives CATTGQGIQPQHF.